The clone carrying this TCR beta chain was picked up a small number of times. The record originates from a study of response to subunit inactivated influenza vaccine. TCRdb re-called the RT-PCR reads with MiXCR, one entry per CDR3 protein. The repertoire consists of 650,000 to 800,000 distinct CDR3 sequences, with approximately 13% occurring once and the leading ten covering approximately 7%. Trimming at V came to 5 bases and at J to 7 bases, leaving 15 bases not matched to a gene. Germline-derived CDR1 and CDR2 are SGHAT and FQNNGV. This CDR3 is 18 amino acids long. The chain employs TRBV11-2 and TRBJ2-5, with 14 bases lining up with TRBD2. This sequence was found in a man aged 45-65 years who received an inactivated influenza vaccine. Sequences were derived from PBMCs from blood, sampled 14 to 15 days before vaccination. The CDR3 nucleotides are TGTGCCAGCAGCCGAATAGGACTAGCGGGGGGTCCCGGGGCGACCCAGTACTTC. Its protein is CASSRIGLAGGPGATQYF.